This T cell receptor beta chain is drawn from a study of T cell responses to AZD1222 COVID-19 vaccine. Study results and limitations: The donor group comprised mostly white British people and more females; the analysis possibly underestimated clonal diversity.

On this clone: As yet, its antigen is unknown.

The CDR3 runs to 17 residues. Germline-derived CDR1 and CDR2 are MNHEY and SMNVEV (reference sequence). The V end lost 4 bases, the J end lost 2 bases, and 18 bases lay between the germline ends. Sequenced by immunoSEQ multiplex PCR; TCRdb stores in-frame clones only, minus some. The sample lists about 51,000 clones; about 90% were seen once. Specimen: peripheral blood, collected 28 days after the second AZD1222 dose. This receptor was obtained from an adult who received the AZD1222 COVID-19 vaccine. The chain employs TRBV27 and TRBJ1-5, with TRBD1 as a possible D gene (6 bases). CDR3 in DNA: TGTGCCAGCAGTTCTGCCGAGGGGGTGTGGGGCAATCAGCCCCAGCATTTT. The encoded protein is CASSSAEGVWGNQPQHF.